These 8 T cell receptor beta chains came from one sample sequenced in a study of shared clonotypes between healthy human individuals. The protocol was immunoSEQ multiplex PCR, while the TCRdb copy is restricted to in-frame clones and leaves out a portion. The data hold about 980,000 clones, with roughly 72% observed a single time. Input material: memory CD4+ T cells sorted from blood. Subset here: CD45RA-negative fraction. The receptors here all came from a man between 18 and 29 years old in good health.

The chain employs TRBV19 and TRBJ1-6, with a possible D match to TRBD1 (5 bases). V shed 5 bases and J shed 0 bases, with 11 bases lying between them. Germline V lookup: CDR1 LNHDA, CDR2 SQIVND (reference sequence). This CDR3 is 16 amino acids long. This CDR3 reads CASSPGLFSYNSPLHF. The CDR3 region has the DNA TGTGCCAGTAGTCCGGGGCTGTTCTCCTATAATTCACCCCTCCACTTT.

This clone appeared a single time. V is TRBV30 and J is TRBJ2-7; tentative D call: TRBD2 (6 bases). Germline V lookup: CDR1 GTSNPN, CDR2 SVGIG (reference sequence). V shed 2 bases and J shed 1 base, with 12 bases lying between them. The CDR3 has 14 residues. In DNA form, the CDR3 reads TGTGCCTGGAGTTTGGGACTTGCATCCTACGAGCAGTACTTC. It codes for CAWSLGLASYEQYF.

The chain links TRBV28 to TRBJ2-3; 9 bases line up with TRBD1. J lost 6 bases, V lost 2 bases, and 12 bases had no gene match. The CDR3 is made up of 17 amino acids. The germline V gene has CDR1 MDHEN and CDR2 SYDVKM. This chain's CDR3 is CASSLASVTGGRDTQYF. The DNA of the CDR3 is TGTGCCAGCAGTTTAGCCTCGGTGACAGGGGGACGGGATACGCAGTATTTT.

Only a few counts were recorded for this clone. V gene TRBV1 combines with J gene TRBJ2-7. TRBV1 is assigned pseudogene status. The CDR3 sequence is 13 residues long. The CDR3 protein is CTSSQGLENEQYF. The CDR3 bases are TGCACCAGCAGCCAAGGTTTGGAAAACGAGCAGTACTTC.

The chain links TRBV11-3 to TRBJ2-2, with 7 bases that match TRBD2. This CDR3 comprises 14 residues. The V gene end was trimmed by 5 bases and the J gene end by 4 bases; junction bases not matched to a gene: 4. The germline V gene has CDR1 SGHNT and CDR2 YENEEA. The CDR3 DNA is TGTGCCAGCAGCCCTAGGGAGGGCACCGGGGAGCTGTTTTTT. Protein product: CASSPREGTGELFF.

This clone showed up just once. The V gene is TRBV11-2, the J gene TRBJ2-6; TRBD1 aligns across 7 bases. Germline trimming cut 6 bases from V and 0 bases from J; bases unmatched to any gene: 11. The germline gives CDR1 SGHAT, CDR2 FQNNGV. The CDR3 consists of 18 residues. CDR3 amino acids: CASSHSPGQLSGANVLTF. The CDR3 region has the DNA TGTGCCAGCAGTCACTCCCCGGGACAGCTCTCTGGGGCCAACGTCCTGACTTTC.

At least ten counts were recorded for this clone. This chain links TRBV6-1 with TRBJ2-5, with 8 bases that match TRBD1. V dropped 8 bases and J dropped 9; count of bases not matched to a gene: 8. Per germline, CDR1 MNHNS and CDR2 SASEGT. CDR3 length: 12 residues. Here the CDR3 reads CASGGRTGSQYF. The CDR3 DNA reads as TGTGCCAGCGGGGGACGGACAGGGTCCCAGTACTTC.

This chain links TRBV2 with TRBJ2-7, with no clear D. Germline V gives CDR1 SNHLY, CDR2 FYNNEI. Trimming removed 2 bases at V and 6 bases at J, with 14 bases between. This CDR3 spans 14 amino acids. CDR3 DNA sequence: TGTGCCAGCAGTGAAACGGCGGTTCCACGCGAGCAGTACTTC. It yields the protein CASSETAVPREQYF.